This T cell receptor beta chain originates from a study of blood T cell repertoires in COVID-19. Study-level background: COVID-19 samples from acute and convalescent phases originated in the United States, Italy and Spain. PBMCs, B-cell-depleted T cells, or T cells provided the cDNA or gDNA that made up the material.

Authors' methods: The authors estimated nucleated cell counts from reference gene primer amplification. Sequencing used immunoSEQ multiplex PCR; TCRdb keeps in-frame clones, though not all of them. V and J calls and clone size are those listed in that table; D and trimming were worked out from the DNA. The sample has about 130,000 clones; roughly 80% are singletons. The V and J ends lost 4 bases and 2 bases respectively, with 12 bases between them. Germline CDR1 and CDR2: GTSNPN and SVGIG (reference sequence). CDR3 length: 15 residues. The sequenced sample consisted of peripheral blood. This chain links TRBV30 with TRBJ2-6; D is ambiguous. This sequence was found in a man in his 60s who had recovered from COVID-19. CDR3 sequence (DNA): TGTGCCTGGAACATTGATATCGCTGGGGCCAACGTCCTGACTTTC. As protein: CAWNIDIAGANVLTF.